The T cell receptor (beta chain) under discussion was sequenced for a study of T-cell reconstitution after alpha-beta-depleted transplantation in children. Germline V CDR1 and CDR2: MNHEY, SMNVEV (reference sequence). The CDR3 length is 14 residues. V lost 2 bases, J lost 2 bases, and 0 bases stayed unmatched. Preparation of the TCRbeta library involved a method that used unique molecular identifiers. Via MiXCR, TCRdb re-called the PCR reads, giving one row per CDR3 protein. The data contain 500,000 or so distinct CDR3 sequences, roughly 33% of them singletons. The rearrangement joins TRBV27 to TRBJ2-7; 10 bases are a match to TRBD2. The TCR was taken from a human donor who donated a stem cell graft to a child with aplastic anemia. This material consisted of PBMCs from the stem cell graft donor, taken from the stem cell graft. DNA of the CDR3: TGTGCCAGCAGTTTAAGCGGGAGGGCCTACGAGCAGTACGTC. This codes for CASSLSGRAYEQYV.